Below, 27 T cell receptor beta chains from the same sample are listed, as sequenced in a study of PD-1 blockade in classical Hodgkin lymphoma (dated by TCRdb to the early 2020s). Libraries were constructed by the immunoSEQ multiplex PCR assay. TCRdb re-hosts the immuneACCESS table, in-frame sequences only. Its copies lack some clones; in the studies checked, an unresolved V gene accounts for under half of them, and the cause for the rest is not known. Here the sample has about 24,000 clones; 70% to 80% occur a single time. The ten largest clones represent roughly 30% of the sample. In light of the paper, this sample's time point label describes: cycle 4 day 1 (C4D1), after more than 5 weeks of nivolumab. All trial patients had relapsed after autologous stem cell transplantation, with cohorts A, B and C differing in prior brentuximab vedotin exposure. The material was peripheral blood mononuclear cells (PBMCs), obtained before the fourth cycle of nivolumab. All receptors derive from a human donor with classical Hodgkin lymphoma.

This sequence joins TRBV7-8 and TRBJ1-3, with 7 bases that match TRBD1. CDR3 length: 19 residues. Germline V lookup: CDR1 SGHVS, CDR2 FQNEAQ. J lost 0 bases, V lost 4 bases, and 15 bases had no gene match. The CDR3 reads CASSSRRRGSFLSGNTIYF. The CDR3 coding sequence is TGTGCCAGCAGCTCCCGCCGCAGGGGGTCCTTCCTCTCTGGAAACACCATATATTTT.

The chain combines TRBV5-6 with TRBJ1-3; no reliable D call. Germline lookup yields CDR1 SGHDT and CDR2 YYEEEE. The V and J ends lost 0 bases and 0 bases respectively, with 13 bases between them. This CDR3 is 17 amino acids long. The chain's CDR3 is CASSLVAGTLSGNTIYF. DNA of the CDR3: TGTGCCAGCAGCTTGGTAGCTGGCACACTCTCTGGAAACACCATATATTTT.

V gene TRBV16 combines with J gene TRBJ2-1; tentative D call: TRBD1 (6 bases). Germline lookup yields CDR1 KGHSY and CDR2 FQNENV. This CDR3 has 15 residues. Trimming left V 0 bases short and J 3 bases short, with 9 bases between. CDR3 coding DNA: TGTGCCAGCAGCCAATCGGGGACACTCTACAATGAGCAGTTCTTC. It encodes CASSQSGTLYNEQFF.

The gene calls are TRBV7-6 and TRBJ2-1; D is possibly TRBD1 (6 bases). CDR1 and CDR2 (germline): SGHVS, FNYEAQ. The V and J ends lost 3 bases and 3 bases respectively, with 12 bases between them. The CDR3 has 15 residues. CDR3 bases: TGTGCCAGCAGCTTTAAGGGGGAAGGCTACAATGAGCAGTTCTTC. Its translation is CASSFKGEGYNEQFF. The whole variable domain, remainder taken from reference TRBV7-6 and TRBJ2-1, is GAGVSQSPRYKVTKRGQDVALRCDPISGHVSLYWYRQALGQGPEFLTYFNYEAQQDKSGLPNDRFSAERPEGSISTLTIQRTEQRDSAMYRCASSFKGEGYNEQFFGPGTRLTVL.

The chain joins TRBV19 to TRBJ2-2; 8 bases line up with TRBD1. J was trimmed by 9 bases and V by 10 bases; bases with no gene match: 7. The germline V gene encodes CDR1 LNHDA and CDR2 SQIVND (reference sequence). This CDR3 comprises 12 residues. CDR3: CATGQGYRELFF. In nucleotides, the CDR3 is TGTGCCACCGGACAGGGTTACCGGGAGCTGTTTTTT.

The sample holds one count of this clone. The CDR3 nucleotides are TGTGCCAGCAGAATAGCGGCAACCTACGAGCAGTACTTC. Residues: CASRIAATYEQYF. The chain couples TRBV6-1 to TRBJ2-7, with a weak D call TRBD2 (6 bases). Trimming took off 6 bases at V and 2 bases at J, with 11 bases between the two ends. This CDR3 has 13 amino acids. Germline CDR1 is MNHNS and CDR2 is SASEGT.

This chain uses TRBV9 with TRBJ1-3; D is ambiguous. Germline V CDR1 and CDR2: SGDLS, YYNGEE. V was pared by 0 bases and J by 0 bases, with 10 bases between. This CDR3 has 16 residues. In DNA, the CDR3 is TGTGCCAGCAGCGTAGGAGTTGCGAACTCTGGAAACACCATATATTTT. Protein: CASSVGVANSGNTIYF.

V gene TRBV6-5 combines with J gene TRBJ2-2, with unresolved D. Germline assignment: CDR1 MNHEY and CDR2 SVGAGI. This CDR3 is built from 15 residues. V lost 2 bases, J lost 0 bases, and 7 bases lay in between. CDR3 loop: CASSYSTANTGELFF. CDR3 bases: TGTGCCAGCAGTTACAGTACAGCGAACACCGGGGAGCTGTTTTTT.

This clone appeared a few times. V gene TRBV5-1 combines with J gene TRBJ1-4, with TRBD1 matching over 9 bases. From germline, CDR1 is SGHRS and CDR2 YFSETQ. The trim removed 4 bases at V and 4 bases at J, leaving 5 bases unmatched. The CDR3 covers 15 residues. This chain's CDR3 is CASSTGQGINEKLFF. The CDR3 DNA reads as TGCGCCAGCAGCACGGGACAGGGCATTAATGAAAAACTGTTTTTT.

The chain has TRBV5-6 and TRBJ2-2; D is undetermined. V lost 0 bases, J lost 2 bases, and 5 bases lay in between. Germline V gene lookup returns CDR1 SGHDT and CDR2 YYEEEE. CDR3 length: 14 residues. This chain's CDR3 is CASSLEPNTGELFF. CDR3 sequence (DNA): TGTGCCAGCAGCTTGGAACCAAACACCGGGGAGCTGTTTTTT.

This sequence joins TRBV6-1 and TRBJ1-6, with 7 bases aligning to TRBD1. With 6 bases clipped from V and 5 bases from J, the junction kept 4 bases outside the gene matches. CDR3 size: 14 residues. From germline, CDR1 is MNHNS and CDR2 SASEGT. This CDR3 is CASRIQGNNSPLHF. The CDR3 bases are TGTGCCAGCAGGATACAGGGGAATAATTCACCCCTCCACTTT.

The rearrangement joins TRBV7-2 to TRBJ1-1; possible D gene TRBD1, 6 bases. Germline lookup yields CDR1 SGHTA and CDR2 FQGNSA. The V and J ends lost 1 base and 3 bases respectively, with 12 bases between them. This CDR3 spans 15 amino acids. The chain's CDR3 is CASSLGQGMDTEAFF. CDR3 nucleotide sequence: TGTGCCAGCAGCTTAGGGCAGGGGATGGACACTGAAGCTTTCTTT.

The J gene is TRBJ1-5, the V gene TRBV4-3; possible D gene TRBD1, 5 bases. The length of the CDR3 is 15 residues. The germline V gene encodes CDR1 LGHNA and CDR2 YSLEER. Trimming cost V 2 bases and J 1 base, with 9 bases left between them. The chain's CDR3 is CASSQTWGSNQPQHF. The CDR3 bases are TGCGCCAGCAGCCAAACATGGGGGAGCAATCAGCCCCAGCATTTT.

The V call is TRBV4-2, the J call TRBJ1-2; possibly TRBD1 for D (5 bases). V was shortened by 4 bases and J by 8 bases, with 17 bases between the two germline ends. The CDR3 is 14 residues long. CDR1 LGHNA and CDR2 YNFKEQ come from the germline V gene. Here the CDR3 reads CASSPGGEVGGYTF. The CDR3 nucleotides read TGTGCCAGCAGCCCGGGGGGGGAGGTTGGCGGCTACACCTTC.

CDR3: CASGEGGVAKNIQYF. CDR3 nucleotide sequence: TGCGCCAGCGGGGAGGGGGGGGTTGCCAAAAACATTCAGTACTTC. The V and J genes are TRBV4-1 and TRBJ2-4, with a weak D call TRBD2 (7 bases). This CDR3 contains 15 residues. Trimming removed 8 bases from V and 1 base from J, with 15 bases in between. The germline V gene has CDR1 MGHRA and CDR2 YSYEKL.

This chain connects TRBV7-8 to TRBJ1-6; D call uncertain. CDR1 is SGHVS, CDR2 FQNEAQ, per germline. V lost 8 bases and J 9 bases, leaving 17 bases between the germline ends. The CDR3 has 14 residues. This CDR3 reads CASGNISPASPLHF. Here the CDR3 DNA reads TGTGCCAGCGGAAACATCTCCCCCGCTTCACCCCTCCACTTT. The full variable domain, with the rest looked up from reference TRBV7-8 and TRBJ1-6, is GAGVSQSPRYKVAKRGQDVALRCDPISGHVSLFWYQQALGQGPEFLTYFQNEAQLDKSGLPSDRFFAERPEGSVSTLKIQRTQQEDSAVYLCASGNISPASPLHFGNGTRLTVT.

The chain recombines TRBV7-2 with TRBJ2-2; D is unclear. The CDR3 extends over 14 amino acids. Germline V lookup: CDR1 SGHTA, CDR2 FQGNSA. Trimming stripped 1 base from V and 6 bases from J, with 9 bases between. The CDR3 nucleotides are TGTGCCAGCAGCTTAGGTTCTTTCTCCGGGGAGCTGTTTTTT. This translates into CASSLGSFSGELFF. Based on the CDR3 plus reference TRBV7-2 and TRBJ2-2, the full variable domain is GAGVSQSPSNKVTEKGKDVELRCDPISGHTALYWYRQSLGQGLEFLIYFQGNSAPDKSGLPSDRFSAERTGGSVSTLTIQRTQQEDSAVYLCASSLGSFSGELFFGEGSRLTVL.

Relative to its sample, this clone is medium-sized. The chain uses TRBV19 and TRBJ2-4; 8 bases line up with TRBD1. The CDR3 runs 16 residues. Germline V gene sequence: CDR1 LNHDA, CDR2 SQIVND (reference sequence). The V and J ends lost 5 bases and 6 bases, in that order; junction bases with no gene match: 12. Here the CDR3 DNA reads TGTGCCAGTAGTCCCGACAGGGGTGTCCTACCAAACATTCAGTACTTC. The encoded protein is CASSPDRGVLPNIQYF.

The rearrangement uses TRBV15 and TRBJ1-5; 7 nucleotides align to TRBD1. Per the germline V gene, CDR1 is LNHNV and CDR2 is YYDKDF (reference sequence). The length of the CDR3 is 14 residues. Trimming removed 9 bases from V and 0 bases from J; junction bases left unmatched: 5. CDR3 DNA sequence: TGTGCCACAAGGGACAGTATTAGCAATCAGCCCCAGCATTTT. Amino acids: CATRDSISNQPQHF.

With regard to this clone: This sample also contains other DNA sequences that code for the same CDR3. V gene TRBV7-8 combines with J gene TRBJ2-1; a possible D gene is TRBD2 (6 bases). V was clipped by 2 bases and J by 10 bases, with 12 bases between them. CDR3 length: 13 amino acids. Germline-derived CDR1 and CDR2 are SGHVS and FQNEAQ. The CDR3: CASSLLGGVEQFF. The CDR3 nucleotides read TGTGCCAGCAGCTTACTGGGCGGGGTCGAGCAGTTCTTC.

This clone was seen once. The genes are TRBV5-6 and TRBJ1-1; no firm D call. Trimming left V 2 bases short and J 0 bases short, with 5 bases between. In germline, CDR1 is SGHDT, CDR2 YYEEEE. This CDR3 region has 13 residues. The CDR3 loop is CASSFILNTEAFF. DNA of the CDR3: TGTGCCAGCAGCTTTATCCTGAACACTGAAGCTTTCTTT.

The chain is built from TRBV4-3 and TRBJ2-1; TRBD2 matches 8 bases. Germline loops: CDR1 LGHNA, CDR2 YSLEER. This CDR3 region has 13 residues. Germline trimming cut 3 bases from V and 6 bases from J; bases unmatched to any gene: 1. The CDR3 loop reads CASSHREGNEQFF. DNA for the CDR3: TGCGCCAGCAGCCATCGGGAGGGCAATGAGCAGTTCTTC.

The V and J genes are TRBV11-1 and TRBJ2-3; D uncertain. Germline loops: CDR1 SGHAT, CDR2 FQDESV (reference sequence). The CDR3 runs to 13 residues. Trimming took 1 base from V and 4 from J, leaving 6 bases between them. CDR3: CASSLGAADTQYF. CDR3 sequence (DNA): TGTGCCAGCAGCTTAGGGGCGGCAGATACGCAGTATTTT.

This chain joins TRBV28 and TRBJ1-2; 8 bases fit TRBD1. Germline values: CDR1 MDHEN, CDR2 SYDVKM. Unmatched junction bases numbered 6, after V lost 1 base and J lost 8 bases. There are 14 residues in the CDR3. The CDR3 DNA reads TGTGCCAGCAGTTTATACAGGGGGGTTGGGGGCTACACCTTC. Its protein product is CASSLYRGVGGYTF.

The genes are TRBV28 and TRBJ2-6; unclear D gene. The V gene's germline CDR1 is MDHEN and CDR2 SYDVKM. The CDR3 runs 13 residues. V was trimmed by 10 bases and J by 0 bases, leaving 7 bases between them. The CDR3 reads CATLDSGANVLTF. The CDR3 bases are TGTGCCACTCTAGACTCTGGGGCCAACGTCCTGACTTTC.

This clone has more than one count but fewer than ten. V usage is TRBV6-6 and J usage is TRBJ1-2; 8 positions agree with TRBD1. Germline loops: CDR1 MNHNY, CDR2 SVGAGI (reference sequence). CDR3 length: 14 residues. With V trimmed by 4 bases and J by 5 bases, 6 bases remained unmatched. The CDR3 protein is CASSSTGQAYGYTF. CDR3 sequence (DNA): TGTGCCAGCAGTTCCACGGGACAGGCTTATGGCTACACCTTC.

The chain joins TRBV2 to TRBJ1-1; D is unresolved. V lost 0 bases, J lost 1 base, and 6 bases lay in between. This CDR3 is built from 14 residues. Germline V gene sequence: CDR1 SNHLY, CDR2 FYNNEI. CDR3 sequence (DNA): TGTGCCAGCAGTGAAGCGGGGAGGAACACTGAAGCTTTCTTT. It translates to CASSEAGRNTEAFF.